The 28 T cell receptor beta chains below all came from one sample that was sequenced in a study of blood T cells in healthy people across ages. PCR was performed a second time for about 6 to 12 cycles using a sample-barcoded 5' primer and a J-beta primer mix. One entry per CDR3 protein, called by TCRdb with MiXCR from the 5' RACE reads. The data contain 800,000 or so distinct CDR3 sequences, just under 25% of them singletons. These data were likewise used in another study, on T cells of mothers and their children.

The sequenced sample consisted of blood. These receptor sequences come from a boy younger than 18 in good health.

J is TRBJ2-7 and V is TRBV6-6; D is ambiguous. Per germline, CDR1 MNHNY and CDR2 SVGAGI (reference sequence). CDR3 length: 13 amino acids. Trimming pared 7 bases from V and 6 bases from J, leaving 16 bases between. As DNA, the CDR3 is TGTGCCAGCAACCCCGAGGCTTCGGGCGAGCAGTACTTC. Its translation: CASNPEASGEQYF.

This clonotype was seen just once. The gene calls are TRBV20-1 and TRBJ1-2, with D uncertain. Germline CDR1 is DFQATT and CDR2 is SNEGSKA (reference sequence). V was pared by 0 bases and J by 4 bases, with 9 bases between. This CDR3 spans 13 amino acids. CDR3 protein: CSARDSTAYGYTF. As DNA, the CDR3 is TGCAGTGCTAGAGATAGCACAGCCTATGGCTACACCTTC.

This chain joins TRBV28 and TRBJ2-1; D unclear. This CDR3 has 12 amino acids. Trimming pared 7 bases from V and 8 bases from J, leaving 12 bases between. Germline V CDR1 and CDR2: MDHEN, SYDVKM. CDR3 nucleotide sequence: TGTGCCAGCACTCCAAATGACTATGAGCAGTTCTTC. Its protein is CASTPNDYEQFF.

The chain is built from TRBV19 and TRBJ2-1, with 10 bases identical to TRBD2. Germline CDR1 is LNHDA and CDR2 is SQIVND (reference sequence). CDR3 size: 13 residues. The trim removed 3 bases at V and 10 bases at J, leaving 3 bases unmatched. In nucleotides, the CDR3 is TGTGCCAGTAGTATCCTACTAGCGGGAGAGCAGTTCTTC. This gives the protein CASSILLAGEQFF.

The V gene is TRBV28, the J gene TRBJ2-6, with 10 bases identical to TRBD1. V lost 8 bases and J lost 4; bases outside the gene matches: 8. The CDR3 is 16 amino acids. CDR1 is MDHEN, CDR2 SYDVKM, per germline. This CDR3 reads CASGRTGGMGANVLTF. For the CDR3, the DNA is TGTGCCAGCGGGAGGACAGGGGGGATGGGGGCCAACGTCCTGACTTTC.

A few counts support this clonotype. The V gene is TRBV5-1, the J gene TRBJ2-1; possibly TRBD2 for D (5 bases). The V gene lost 1 base and the J gene lost 0 bases, with 8 bases spanning the gap. CDR1 is SGHRS and CDR2 is YFSETQ in the germline V gene. The CDR3 contains 15 residues. The CDR3 sequence: CASSLITSSYNEQFF. DNA for the CDR3: TGCGCCAGCAGCTTGATAACTAGCTCCTACAATGAGCAGTTCTTC.

The CDR3 reads CASSVGGTGVYGYTF. The CDR3 nucleotides are TGTGCCAGCAGCGTAGGCGGGACAGGGGTGTATGGCTACACCTTC. This chain joins TRBV9 and TRBJ1-2; 10 bases fit TRBD1. Germline V gene sequence: CDR1 SGDLS, CDR2 YYNGEE. Germline trimming cut 0 bases from V and 5 bases from J; bases unmatched to any gene: 4. The CDR3 spans 15 residues.

This clonotype was found a few times. The CDR3 DNA reads TGTGCCAGCCTTCAGACTCACAGAGGCGAGGGCTACACCTTC. Protein: CASLQTHRGEGYTF. The chain carries TRBV7-2 and TRBJ1-2; D gene uncertain. This CDR3 is 14 amino acids long. V was cut by 8 bases and J by 8 bases, with 21 bases left in between. From germline, CDR1 is SGHTA and CDR2 FQGNSA.

This clonotype showed up many times. The chain uses TRBV7-3 and TRBJ2-5; maybe TRBD2 (6 bases). The DNA matches TRBJ2-1 better at its end, which makes the J call doubtful. CDR3 length: 14 residues. CDR1 SGHTA and CDR2 FQGTGA come from the germline V gene. The CDR3 region has the DNA TGTGCCAGCAGCTGGGGGGACGGCGCGTGGGAGCAGTTCTTC. It specifies CASSWGDGAWEQFF.

This clonotype appeared a few times. J is TRBJ1-4 and V is TRBV28; D gene uncertain. The length of the CDR3 is 18 residues. Germline CDR1 MDHEN, CDR2 SYDVKM. Trimming left V 4 bases short and J 0 bases short, with 18 bases between. CDR3 coding DNA: TGTGCCAGCAGTTCTTATCTCATGCGGAGTGCAACTAATGAAAAACTGTTTTTT. Protein product: CASSSYLMRSATNEKLFF.

This chain connects TRBV7-8 to TRBJ2-1, with TRBD1 identical over 7 bases. There are 16 residues in the CDR3. In germline, CDR1 is SGHVS, CDR2 FQNEAQ. J gave up 4 bases and V 5 bases, and 11 bases lay outside the gene matches. CDR3 sequence (DNA): TGTGCCAGCAGCCGAGGGACAGCGAAGATTTACAATGAGCAGTTCTTC. This encodes CASSRGTAKIYNEQFF.

This clonotype has only a few counts. The chain has TRBV6-2 or TRBV6-3 and TRBJ1-1, with D unclear. Germline loops: CDR1 MNHEY, CDR2 SVGEGT. Trimming shortened V by 4 bases and J by 8 bases, and 8 bases separated the two germline ends. This CDR3 is 11 amino acids long. The CDR3 spells CASSFAGEAFF. Here the CDR3 DNA reads TGTGCCAGCAGTTTCGCGGGGGAAGCTTTCTTT.

This clonotype was seen more than once but under ten times. The chain couples TRBV4-2 to TRBJ2-7; 8 bases are shared with TRBD1. This CDR3 is built from 15 residues. CDR1 is LGHNA, CDR2 YNFKEQ, per germline. V lost 1 base and J lost 4; bases outside the gene matches: 6. The CDR3 sequence: CASSQVSQGAYEQYF. The CDR3, as DNA: TGTGCCAGCAGCCAAGTATCCCAGGGGGCTTACGAGCAGTACTTC.

This clonotype was counted between two and nine times. At one of its ends the junction is not consistent with the germline gene, which may arise from a read error. The rearrangement joins TRBV14 to TRBJ2-3; D gene unclear. CDR3 length equals 13 residues. The germline CDR1 and CDR2 sequences are SGHDN and FVKESK. This chain's CDR3 is CASSQDLGDTQYF. CDR3 sequence (DNA): TGCGCCAGCAGCCAAGATCTAGGGGATACGCAGTATTTT.

This clonotype was picked up a small number of times. This chain's CDR3 is CASSPGGPITNYGYTF. Written as DNA, the CDR3 is TGTGCCAGCTCACCGGGAGGACCGATAACTAACTATGGCTACACCTTC. V gene TRBV18 combines with J gene TRBJ1-2; no clear D gene. With 3 bases removed from V and 0 bases from J, the gap between germline ends came to 14 bases. The CDR3 contains 16 residues. CDR1 and CDR2 (germline): KGHSH, LQKENI.

This chain connects TRBV5-1 to TRBJ2-7, with 7 bases lining up with TRBD2. The length of the CDR3 is 13 residues. The junction had 6 bases not matched to a gene; V was cut back by 6 bases and J by 3 bases. Germline loops: CDR1 SGHRS, CDR2 YFSETQ. CDR3 sequence: CASKRAGDYEQYF. For the CDR3, the DNA is TGCGCCAGCAAGCGGGCGGGAGACTACGAGCAGTACTTC.

This clonotype was observed a handful of times. The CDR3 DNA follows: TGCAGTCCCGTAGCGGTACCGTTCACAGATACGCAGTATTTT. Residues: CSPVAVPFTDTQYF. This chain links TRBV20-1 with TRBJ2-3; D might be TRBD2 (6 bases). Germline V CDR1 and CDR2: DFQATT, SNEGSKA (reference sequence). V was cut by 8 bases and J by 2 bases, with 17 bases left in between. The CDR3 extends over 14 amino acids.

This clonotype was seen only a few times. The chain carries TRBV29-1 and TRBJ1-4, with 8 bases lining up with TRBD1. V shed 8 bases and J 3 bases; nucleotides not matched to a gene: 5. Germline lookup yields CDR1 SQVTM and CDR2 ANQGSEA. The CDR3 spans 13 residues. The CDR3 loop reads CSTRQGPNEKLFF. CDR3 DNA: TGCAGCACCCGACAGGGGCCTAATGAAAAACTGTTTTTT.

This clonotype was seen a handful of times. V usage is TRBV2 and J usage is TRBJ2-5; unclear D gene. Matching the DNA end better, TRBJ2-1 makes the J call doubtful. Germline V CDR1 and CDR2: SNHLY, FYNNEI. This CDR3 region has 12 residues. The CDR3 nucleotides read TGTGCCAGCAGTGGTCTACAAAATGAGCAGTTCTTC. This encodes CASSGLQNEQFF.

The chain uses TRBV7-3 and TRBJ2-5; 9 bases are a match to TRBD2. V gave up 3 bases and J gave up 4 bases; unmatched junction bases: 12. The CDR3 is 17 residues long. The germline V gene encodes CDR1 SGHTA and CDR2 FQGTGA. CDR3 coding DNA: TGTGCCAGCAGCTTCCTGGTAGCGGGAGAAGATGGAGAGACCCAGTACTTC. Its protein product is CASSFLVAGEDGETQYF.

The table lists this clonotype with a few counts. The chain uses TRBV4-3 and TRBJ2-1, with D possibly being TRBD2 (6 bases). Germline CDR1 and CDR2: LGHNA and YSLEER. This CDR3 is 15 amino acids long. The V gene lost 5 bases and the J gene lost 6 bases, with 17 bases spanning the gap. The CDR3 spells CASSSAAGSGNEQFF. The CDR3 DNA follows: TGCGCCAGCAGCTCGGCCGCCGGGAGCGGCAATGAGCAGTTCTTC.

This clonotype was counted between two and nine times. This chain connects TRBV11-1 to TRBJ2-5; TRBD1 is a possible D gene (5 bases). The end of the DNA fits TRBJ2-7 better, so the J call may be wrong. This CDR3 comprises 13 residues. CDR1 SGHAT and CDR2 FQDESV come from the germline V gene (reference sequence). DNA for the CDR3: TGTGCCAGCAGCTTAGACAGGTCCGCCGAGCAGTACTTC. It encodes CASSLDRSAEQYF.

The J gene is TRBJ2-5, the V gene TRBV6-6; the match to TRBD1 covers 7 bases. The better agreement between TRBJ2-7 and the DNA end casts doubt on the J call. The CDR3 spans 14 residues. Germline CDR1 reads MNHNY; CDR2 reads SVGAGI (reference sequence). CDR3 residues: CASTPRGQSYEQYF. The CDR3 coding sequence is TGTGCCAGCACCCCACGGGGACAGTCCTACGAGCAGTACTTC.

The rearrangement uses TRBV20-1 and TRBJ1-5; 8 bases agree with TRBD1. CDR3 length equals 13 residues. Germline lookup yields CDR1 DFQATT and CDR2 SNEGSKA (reference sequence). Germline trimming cut 6 bases from V and 4 bases from J; bases unmatched to any gene: 5. DNA for the CDR3: TGCAGTGCCTACCGGACAGGGAATCAGCCCCAGCATTTT. Its translation is CSAYRTGNQPQHF.

Regarding this clonotype: An end of the junction differs from the germline gene, which may be a read error. The chain is built from TRBV19 and TRBJ2-1; 9 nucleotides align to TRBD2. Germline V gene data show CDR1 as LNHDA and CDR2 as SQIVND (reference sequence). The CDR3 spans 20 residues. The CDR3 spells CASSTSSGVFYGSSCNEQFF. In nucleotides, the CDR3 is TGTGCCAGTAGTACCTCTAGCGGGGTATTTTACGGTAGCTCCTGCAATGAGCAGTTCTTC.

This clonotype was seen more than once but under ten times. The chain carries TRBV5-1 and TRBJ2-6; no reliable D call. V gave up 0 bases and J gave up 0 bases, with 10 bases separating them. CDR3 length: 17 amino acids. Germline V gene sequence: CDR1 SGHRS, CDR2 YFSETQ. The CDR3 DNA reads TGCGCCAGCAGCTTGGCCATTGGAACCTCTGGGGCCAACGTCCTGACTTTC. Its protein product is CASSLAIGTSGANVLTF.

Ten or more counts support this clonotype. The chain carries TRBV9 and TRBJ2-1; 11 positions agree with TRBD2. The trim removed 3 bases at V and 4 bases at J, leaving 3 bases unmatched. Germline loops: CDR1 SGDLS, CDR2 YYNGEE. The CDR3 is made up of 15 amino acids. Written as DNA, the CDR3 is TGTGCCAGCAGCGGTCTAGCGGGAGGATACAATGAGCAGTTCTTC. This codes for CASSGLAGGYNEQFF.

The J gene is TRBJ1-2, the V gene TRBV4-3; 12 nucleotides line up with TRBD1. After removal of 0 bases from V and 7 bases from J, the junction contained 6 bases not matched to a gene. The CDR3 contains 16 residues. Germline V gives CDR1 LGHNA, CDR2 YSLEER. CDR3 DNA sequence: TGCGCCAGCAGCCAAGATCTGGGACAGGGGGCGCTTGGCTACACCTTC. Translated, it gives CASSQDLGQGALGYTF.